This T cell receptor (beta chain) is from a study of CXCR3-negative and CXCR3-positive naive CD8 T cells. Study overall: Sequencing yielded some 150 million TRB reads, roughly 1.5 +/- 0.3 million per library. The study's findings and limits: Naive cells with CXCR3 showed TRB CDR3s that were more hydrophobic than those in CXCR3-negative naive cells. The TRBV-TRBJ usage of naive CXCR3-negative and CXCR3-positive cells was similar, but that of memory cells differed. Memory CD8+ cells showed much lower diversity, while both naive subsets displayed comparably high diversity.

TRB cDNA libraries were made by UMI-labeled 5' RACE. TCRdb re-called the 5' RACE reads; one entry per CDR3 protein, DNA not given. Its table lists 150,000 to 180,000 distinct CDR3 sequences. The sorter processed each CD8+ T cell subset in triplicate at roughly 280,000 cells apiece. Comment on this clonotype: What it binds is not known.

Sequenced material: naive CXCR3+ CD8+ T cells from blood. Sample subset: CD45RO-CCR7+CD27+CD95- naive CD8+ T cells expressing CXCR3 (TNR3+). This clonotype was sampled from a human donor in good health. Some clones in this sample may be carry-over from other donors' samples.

The CDR3 loop is CASSMTTGDEQFF. The V and J genes are TRBV19 and TRBJ2-1. CDR3 size: 13 residues. Germline V lookup: CDR1 LNHDA, CDR2 SQIVND (reference sequence).